Sequencing of this TCR beta chain was carried out in a study of OX40 agonist ivuxolimab in advanced cancers. The overall study: Patients were around 83% male with ages about 20 to 79, mean 60. It was permissible to have had prior anti-PD-1, anti-PD-L1 or anti-CTLA-4 therapy, and around 41% had some. Regarding the study as a whole: Partly responding patients at 0.1-3.0 mg/kg showed some of the smallest clonal expansion.

Data came from immunoSEQ multiplex PCR; TCRdb stores just in-frame clones and leaves some out. The sample yields 50,000 to 75,000 clones, 65% to 85% seen once. In the case of this clone: The antigen remains unidentified.

CDR1 is SGHTA and CDR2 is FQGNSA in the germline V gene. V was trimmed by 2 bases and J by 0 bases, leaving 12 bases between them. The CDR3 has 16 residues. The sequence derives from an adult with an advanced solid tumor such as melanoma, head and neck, liver or kidney cancer. The sequences come from CD4+ or CD8+ T cells sorted from blood, collected in a trial of the OX40 agonist ivuxolimab. The V call is TRBV7-2, the J call TRBJ2-3; D call uncertain. CDR3 residues: CASSLLLAASTDTQYF. The CDR3 DNA follows: TGTGCCAGCAGCTTACTGCTGGCCGCTAGCACAGATACGCAGTATTTT.